The 9 T cell receptor beta chains reported below all come from one sample, sequenced in a study of CXCR3-negative and CXCR3-positive naive CD8 T cells. Preparation of TRB cDNA libraries relied on 5' RACE carrying UMI labels. TCRdb reanalyzed the 5' RACE reads, giving one entry per CDR3 protein sequence and no DNA. The sample shows 4,800 or so distinct CDR3 sequences, and roughly 2.5% sits with its ten largest clones. Sequencing input: naive CXCR3- CD8+ T cells from blood. The subset was: CD45RO-CCR7+CD27+CD95- naive CD8+ T cells lacking CXCR3 (TNR3-). The receptors were gathered from a human donor in good health. Some clones in this sample may be carry-over from other donors' samples.

V gene TRBV20-1 combines with J gene TRBJ1-3. Germline V gene sequence: CDR1 DFQATT, CDR2 SNEGSKA (reference sequence). This CDR3 is built from 15 residues. CDR3 sequence: CSARDITSVGNTIYF.

In terms of frequency, this clonotype is medium-sized. The chain combines TRBV5-1 with TRBJ2-7; the TCRdb call, TRBD2, lacks DNA for checking. Germline V lookup: CDR1 SGHRS, CDR2 YFSETQ. The CDR3 length is 14 residues. CDR3 region: CASSPGAGSHEQYF.

The chain joins TRBV12-3 or TRBV12-4 to TRBJ2-1. The CDR3 is made up of 14 amino acids. CDR3: CASSYSATNNEQFF.

The rearrangement links TRBV3-1 to TRBJ2-1; the TCRdb D gene call, TRBD2, has no DNA to confirm it. In germline, CDR1 is LGHDT, CDR2 YNNKEL (reference sequence). This CDR3 contains 16 residues. The CDR3 here is CASRGLAGEIYNEQFF.

Considering frequency, this clonotype is medium-sized (0.01 to 0.1%). V and J are TRBV29-1 and TRBJ2-7; TCRdb's D call of TRBD1 is untestable without DNA. The germline CDR1 and CDR2 sequences are SQVTM and ANQGSEA. The CDR3 is made up of 11 amino acids. CDR3 sequence: CSVFWGNEQYF.

Frequency places this clonotype as medium-sized. The chain couples TRBV18 to TRBJ2-7. Germline V gene sequence: CDR1 KGHSH, CDR2 LQKENI. This CDR3 is 16 amino acids long. This CDR3 is CASSPPISQSSYEQYF.

This clonotype is labeled medium-sized based on frequency. The chain links TRBV12-3 or TRBV12-4 to TRBJ2-7; the TRBD1 assignment by TCRdb is unverifiable without DNA. CDR3 size: 15 residues. The CDR3 is CASRPGGTERYEQYF.

This clonotype is classed as medium-sized by frequency. This chain connects TRBV29-1 to TRBJ2-1; lacking DNA, the TRBD2 call made by TCRdb goes unchecked. Germline CDR1 and CDR2: SQVTM and ANQGSEA. CDR3 length equals 14 residues. The CDR3 spells CSVEGLGLAGEQFF.

The V and J genes are TRBV12-3 or TRBV12-4 and TRBJ1-1. The CDR3 loop spans 15 amino acids. CDR3 sequence: CASSFFDIKNTEAFF.